These 32 T cell receptor beta chains originate from one sample sequenced in a study of shared clonotypes between healthy human individuals. Generated by immunoSEQ multiplex PCR, the TCRdb table keeps only in-frame clones and is missing some. The data hold about 530,000 clones, with almost 97% observed a single time. Sequenced sample: naive CD4+ T cells sorted from blood. The subset was: CD45RA+ positively selected. The source of these receptors is a woman in her 30s in good health.

CDR3 sequence (DNA): TGCAGCGTTGAGAAAAACCGGGGCCTAGGTCTCGAGCAGTACTTC. Encoded protein: CSVEKNRGLGLEQYF. This chain joins TRBV29-1 and TRBJ2-7; D assignment may be TRBD1 or TRBD2 (5 bases each). Trimming stripped 3 bases from V and 6 bases from J, with 21 bases between. This CDR3 has 15 amino acids. CDR1 is SQVTM, CDR2 ANQGSEA, per germline.

The chain combines TRBV10-3 with TRBJ2-4, with 10 bases fitting TRBD2. V gave up 5 bases and J gave up 5 bases; unmatched junction bases: 6. The CDR3 covers 15 residues. Germline CDR1 ENHRY, CDR2 SYGVKD. The CDR3 bases are TGTGCCATCAGTTCACTAGCGGGACATGAAAACATTCAGTACTTC. Its protein is CAISSLAGHENIQYF.

The V and J genes are TRBV18 and TRBJ2-5; 7 bases agree with TRBD1. There are 14 residues in the CDR3. Trimming took 2 bases from V and 4 from J; bases not matched to a gene: 4. CDR1 and CDR2 from the germline V gene are KGHSH and LQKENI. The DNA of the CDR3 is TGTGCCAGCTCACCAAACAGGGGAATAGAGACCCAGTACTTC. Encoded protein: CASSPNRGIETQYF. The variable domain in full, completed from reference TRBV18 and TRBJ2-5, reads NAGVMQNPRHLVRRRGQEARLRCSPMKGHSHVYWYRQLPEEGLKFMVYLQKENIIDESGMPKERFSAEFPKEGPSILRIQQVVRGDSAAYFCASSPNRGIETQYFGPGTRLLVL.

This sequence joins TRBV29-1 and TRBJ1-2, with TRBD1 as a possible D gene (6 bases). Per the germline V gene, CDR1 is SQVTM and CDR2 is ANQGSEA. The CDR3 runs 12 residues. V dropped 7 bases and J dropped 7 bases, with 16 bases sitting between them. CDR3 sequence (DNA): TGCAGCGCTAACAGGGTTGGCCGTGGCTACACCTTC. This codes for CSANRVGRGYTF.

The V gene is TRBV18, the J gene TRBJ2-3, with D possibly being TRBD1 (6 bases). The CDR3 has 16 amino acids. Germline CDR1 reads KGHSH; CDR2 reads LQKENI. Trimming took 3 bases from V and 6 from J, leaving 19 bases between them. The CDR3 region is CASSPLDSTGTDTQYF. In DNA, the CDR3 is TGTGCCAGCTCACCTCTTGATTCGACAGGAACGGATACGCAGTATTTT.

The gene calls are TRBV29-1 and TRBJ2-1, with 7 positions matching TRBD2. This CDR3 has 12 residues. J gave up 16 bases and V 3 bases, and 12 bases lay outside the gene matches. The germline V gene encodes CDR1 SQVTM and CDR2 ANQGSEA. The CDR3 DNA sequence: TGCAGCGTTGAGCATGACCAATCGGGGGGTTTCTTC. Translating it yields CSVEHDQSGGFF.

The V gene is TRBV14, the J gene TRBJ2-5; D unclear. The V and J ends lost 4 bases and 0 bases respectively, with 6 bases between them. The CDR3 extends over 13 amino acids. The germline V gene encodes CDR1 SGHDN and CDR2 FVKESK. The CDR3 bases are TGTGCCAGCAGCCGCGCGGACCAAGAGACCCAGTACTTC. Translating it yields CASSRADQETQYF.

V and J are TRBV5-4 and TRBJ2-2; a possible D gene is TRBD2 (6 bases). CDR3 length: 17 amino acids. Germline CDR1 and CDR2: SGHNT and YYREEE (reference sequence). V was shortened by 4 bases and J by 2 bases, with 18 bases between the two germline ends. The chain's CDR3 is CASSPSSTGANTGELFF. The CDR3 DNA sequence: TGTGCCAGCAGCCCGTCGTCGACGGGAGCAAACACCGGGGAGCTGTTTTTT.

The chain uses TRBV5-6 and TRBJ1-5; 8 bases agree with TRBD1. Germline CDR1 reads SGHDT; CDR2 reads YYEEEE. V was pared by 4 bases and J by 4 bases, with 10 bases of the junction left unmatched. This CDR3 is built from 16 residues. The CDR3 coding sequence is TGTGCCAGCAGCAAAACCGGGACAGGAAGAAATCAGCCCCAGCATTTT. Protein: CASSKTGTGRNQPQHF.

The chain recombines TRBV11-2 with TRBJ2-1, with 13 positions matching TRBD2. Germline CDR1 and CDR2: SGHAT and FQNNGV. V shed 6 bases, J shed 8 bases, and the junction held 1 base outside the gene matches. The CDR3 loop spans 13 amino acids. CDR3 bases: TGTGCCAGCAGGACTAGCGGGAGGTATGAGCAGTTCTTC. Its protein is CASRTSGRYEQFF.

This rearrangement joins TRBV5-1 to TRBJ1-2; TRBD1 aligns across 9 bases. There are 15 residues in the CDR3. The V and J ends lost 4 bases and 1 base, in that order; junction bases with no gene match: 5. CDR1 and CDR2 from the germline V gene are SGHRS and YFSETQ. For the CDR3, the DNA is TGCGCCAGCAGCCTGGACAGGGGACGTAACTATGGCTACACCTTC. Amino acids: CASSLDRGRNYGYTF.

The genes are TRBV5-1 and TRBJ2-1; 9 positions match TRBD2. Germline V gives CDR1 SGHRS, CDR2 YFSETQ. The CDR3 extends over 17 amino acids. Trimming cost V 2 bases and J 1 base; bases outside gene matches: 7. CDR3 in DNA: TGCGCCAGCAGCTTATCGTTGGGACTAGCATCCTACAATGAGCAGTTCTTC. It specifies CASSLSLGLASYNEQFF.

This CDR3 reads CASSQVRGLNTEAFF. The CDR3 nucleotides read TGTGCCAGCAGCCAAGTCCGGGGACTGAACACTGAAGCTTTCTTT. The chain combines TRBV14 with TRBJ1-1, with D tentatively TRBD1 (5 bases). The CDR3 is made up of 15 amino acids. Trimming pared 1 base from V and 0 bases from J, leaving 9 bases between. Germline CDR1 reads SGHDN; CDR2 reads FVKESK.

The DNA for the CDR3 is TGCAGCGCCCCAGTGGATGCAGGAACTGAAGCTTTCTTT. Its protein product is CSAPVDAGTEAFF. The rearrangement uses TRBV29-1 and TRBJ1-1; the D is unclear. V gave up 7 bases and J gave up 5 bases, with 17 bases separating them. The CDR3 spans 13 residues. Germline V lookup: CDR1 SQVTM, CDR2 ANQGSEA.

V usage is TRBV6-6 and J usage is TRBJ2-5, with TRBD2 as a possible D gene (5 bases). Germline V gene data show CDR1 as MNHNY and CDR2 as SVGAGI (reference sequence). This CDR3 region has 12 residues. Trimming removed 7 bases at V and 11 bases at J, with 17 bases between. CDR3: CASTGGGWEQYF. For the CDR3, the DNA is TGTGCCAGCACGGGTGGAGGCTGGGAGCAGTACTTC.

The chain combines TRBV27 with TRBJ2-2; weak D call: TRBD2 (6 bases). The germline V and J ends were trimmed by 6 bases and 4 bases, with 12 bases remaining between them. The CDR3 spans 14 residues. Germline V gives CDR1 MNHEY, CDR2 SMNVEV (reference sequence). The CDR3 sequence: CASSPGVGTGELFF. The CDR3 nucleotides read TGTGCCAGCAGCCCGGGAGTTGGCACCGGGGAGCTGTTTTTT.

V and J are TRBV4-1 and TRBJ2-7; D could derive from TRBD1 or TRBD2 (5 bases each). The germline gives CDR1 MGHRA, CDR2 YSYEKL. Trimming cost V 3 bases and J 0 bases, with 12 bases left between them. CDR3 length: 15 amino acids. CDR3 protein: CASSQRGSDSYEQYF. The CDR3 bases are TGCGCCAGCAGCCAGAGGGGATCTGACTCCTACGAGCAGTACTTC.

The chain joins TRBV19 to TRBJ1-1, with D perhaps matching TRBD1 (5 bases). V lost 5 bases, J lost 0 bases, and 13 bases lay in between. The CDR3 sequence is 15 residues long. Germline V gene sequence: CDR1 LNHDA, CDR2 SQIVND (reference sequence). The CDR3 reads CASSLVSGVNTEAFF. The DNA for the CDR3 is TGTGCCAGTAGTCTCGTGTCGGGGGTGAACACTGAAGCTTTCTTT.

The chain employs TRBV7-9 and TRBJ2-7; D unresolved. V was trimmed by 5 bases and J by 1 base, leaving 9 bases between them. The CDR3 loop spans 13 amino acids. CDR1 is SEHNR, CDR2 FQNEAQ, per germline (reference sequence). The CDR3 DNA sequence: TGTGCCAGCAGCGCCACTACGTCCTACGAGCAGTACTTC. Translation: CASSATTSYEQYF.

This chain joins TRBV28 and TRBJ1-1; D ambiguous. Trimming shortened V by 2 bases and J by 7 bases, and 8 bases separated the two germline ends. The CDR3 extends over 12 amino acids. The germline gives CDR1 MDHEN, CDR2 SYDVKM. For the CDR3, the DNA is TGTGCCAGCAGTTTACTCCAGGTTGAAGCTTTCTTT. This gives the protein CASSLLQVEAFF.

CDR3 region: CASSYTRLAETQYF. The DNA of the CDR3 is TGTGCCAGCAGTTACACCCGACTAGCCGAGACCCAGTACTTC. The chain couples TRBV6-5 to TRBJ2-5; 7 bases are shared with TRBD2. The CDR3 sequence is 14 residues long. V shed 2 bases and J 5 bases; nucleotides not matched to a gene: 5. The germline gives CDR1 MNHEY, CDR2 SVGAGI.

The CDR3 loop is CASRQGGEQYF. CDR3 DNA: TGTGCCAGCAGACAGGGTGGCGAGCAGTACTTC. The chain uses TRBV6-5 and TRBJ2-7, with D maybe TRBD1 (6 bases). V shed 6 bases and J shed 6 bases, with 9 bases lying between them. Germline V gives CDR1 MNHEY, CDR2 SVGAGI. The length of the CDR3 is 11 residues.

This clone was found once. V gene TRBV2 combines with J gene TRBJ1-1; 8 nucleotides agree with TRBD1. The CDR3 is made up of 16 amino acids. The germline CDR1 and CDR2 sequences are SNHLY and FYNNEI. With 3 bases clipped from V and 5 bases from J, the junction kept 11 bases outside the gene matches. CDR3 sequence (DNA): TGTGCCAGCAGTGATAGAACCGGACAGGGAGGGACTGAAGCTTTCTTT. Amino acids: CASSDRTGQGGTEAFF.

This clone came up once. This rearrangement joins TRBV18 to TRBJ1-2, with TRBD1 matching 8 bases. There are 14 residues in the CDR3. V was clipped by 1 base and J by 8 bases; unmatched bases: 6. Germline values: CDR1 KGHSH, CDR2 LQKENI. The DNA of the CDR3 is TGTGCCAGCTCACCACGGACAGGGTTGGAAGGCTACACCTTC. Residues: CASSPRTGLEGYTF.

The chain is built from TRBV11-1 and TRBJ2-1; 12 bases align to TRBD2. With V trimmed by 3 bases and J by 7 bases, 4 bases remained unmatched. This CDR3 is 15 amino acids long. The germline gives CDR1 SGHAT, CDR2 FQDESV (reference sequence). CDR3 protein: CASSFASGRVNEQFF. The CDR3 DNA reads TGTGCCAGCAGCTTTGCTAGCGGGAGGGTAAATGAGCAGTTCTTC.

Notes on this clone: Other DNA sequences within the sample encode an identical CDR3. The chain uses TRBV6-5 and TRBJ2-7; TRBD1 aligns across 7 bases. With V trimmed by 5 bases and J by 1 base, 8 bases remained unmatched. The CDR3 extends over 15 amino acids. Germline-derived CDR1 and CDR2 are MNHEY and SVGAGI. CDR3 region: CASSLDRDSSYEQYF. The CDR3 coding sequence is TGTGCCAGCAGTCTGGACCGGGACAGTTCCTACGAGCAGTACTTC.

CDR3 nucleotides: TGCAGCGCTTGGGCGGATTACAATGAGCAGTTCTTC. It codes for CSAWADYNEQFF. The chain is built from TRBV29-1 and TRBJ2-1; no firm D call. The V gene lost 7 bases and the J gene lost 4 bases, with 11 bases spanning the gap. The CDR3 spans 12 residues. From germline, CDR1 is SQVTM and CDR2 ANQGSEA.

Written as DNA, the CDR3 is TGCGCCAGCAGCGAACTAGCCTTCGAGTCAGAGCAGTTCTTC. Protein: CASSELAFESEQFF. The gene calls are TRBV10-1 and TRBJ2-1; tentatively, D is TRBD2 (6 bases). Looked up from germline, CDR1 is WNHNN and CDR2 is SYGVQD (reference sequence). V was clipped by 6 bases and J by 10 bases, with 19 bases between them. This CDR3 contains 14 residues.

The J gene is TRBJ2-1, the V gene TRBV30; no reliable D call. The CDR3 covers 13 residues. Germline V gives CDR1 GTSNPN, CDR2 SVGIG (reference sequence). V lost 2 bases to trimming and J lost 5 bases, with 10 bases between them. CDR3 region: CAWSLTLHNEQFF. The CDR3 DNA is TGTGCCTGGAGTTTAACCCTCCACAATGAGCAGTTCTTC.

There are a few counts of this clone. The chain combines TRBV10-3 with TRBJ1-4, with a possible D match to TRBD1 (5 bases). The CDR3 totals 12 residues. The V and J ends lost 4 bases and 6 bases respectively, with 6 bases between them. Germline V lookup: CDR1 ENHRY, CDR2 SYGVKD. CDR3 residues: CAISARDEKLFF. CDR3 sequence (DNA): TGTGCCATCAGTGCCAGGGATGAAAAACTGTTTTTT.

The V and J genes are TRBV7-9 and TRBJ1-2; the D is unclear. Per the germline V gene, CDR1 is SEHNR and CDR2 is FQNEAQ (reference sequence). V was trimmed by 7 bases and J by 5 bases, leaving 8 bases between them. This CDR3 spans 11 amino acids. DNA of the CDR3: TGTGCCAGCACCTCAGAATATGGCTACACCTTC. It translates to CASTSEYGYTF.

Worth noting for this clone: The same CDR3 also results from other DNA sequences found in this sample. The V and J genes are TRBV5-1 and TRBJ2-5; D possibly uses TRBD1 or TRBD2 (5 bases each). CDR1 and CDR2 (germline): SGHRS, YFSETQ. Trimming removed 4 bases from V and 3 bases from J, with 10 bases in between. CDR3 length equals 13 residues. CDR3 residues: CASSPGPKETQYF. The CDR3 DNA reads as TGCGCCAGCAGCCCGGGACCAAAAGAGACCCAGTACTTC.